Each of the 31 T cell receptor beta chains below was sequenced from the same sample in a study of cytomegalovirus exposure and HLA in healthy donors. Primers: 60 Vbeta forward and 13 Jbeta reverse. Sequencing was performed with immunoSEQ multiplex PCR; in TCRdb, only in-frame clones are kept and a portion is missing. The sample includes around 180,000 clones, 78% of them seen just once. The sequenced material came from PBMCs. These receptors originate from a woman in her 30s in good health and CMV-seropositive.

The chain couples TRBV5-1 to TRBJ2-5; 8 bases are shared with TRBD1. The J call may be incorrect, as the DNA end agrees better with TRBJ2-7. CDR3 length: 16 residues. In germline, CDR1 is SGHRS, CDR2 YFSETQ. Here the CDR3 reads CASSFDGTGFNYEQYF. The CDR3 coding sequence is TGCGCCAGCAGCTTTGATGGGACAGGATTCAACTACGAGCAGTACTTC.

This chain joins TRBV6-5 and TRBJ2-7; TRBD1 might be the D (5 bases). V lost 4 bases and J 3 bases, leaving 10 bases between the germline ends. Per germline, CDR1 MNHEY and CDR2 SVGAGI. The CDR3 extends over 13 amino acids. The CDR3 reads CASSSDTGYEQYF. The DNA of the CDR3 is TGTGCCAGCAGTTCGGACACAGGCTACGAGCAGTACTTC.

The chain joins TRBV6-5 to TRBJ1-1; TRBD1 might be the D (6 bases). The CDR3 runs 16 residues. Germline CDR1 MNHEY, CDR2 SVGAGI. Trimming pared 0 bases from V and 6 bases from J, leaving 17 bases between. CDR3 sequence reads: CASSYSTGLIGSEAFF. The CDR3 bases are TGTGCCAGCAGTTACTCGACAGGACTTATCGGGTCTGAAGCTTTCTTT.

The genes are TRBV6-6 and TRBJ2-5; 10 bases match TRBD1. The V gene's germline CDR1 is MNHNY and CDR2 SVGAGI (reference sequence). The CDR3 is 15 residues long. Trimming removed 2 bases from V and 1 base from J; junction bases left unmatched: 1. CDR3: CASSYRQGAQETQYF. Here the CDR3 DNA reads TGTGCCAGCAGTTACCGACAGGGGGCCCAAGAGACCCAGTACTTC.

This chain uses TRBV7-9 with TRBJ2-5, with 14 bases matching TRBD2. J was trimmed by 5 bases and V by 5 bases; bases with no gene match: 7. Germline V lookup: CDR1 SEHNR, CDR2 FQNEAQ (reference sequence). This CDR3 region has 16 residues. The CDR3 loop is CASSPRLAGGRETQYF. CDR3 DNA sequence: TGTGCCAGCAGCCCCCGACTAGCGGGGGGGCGGGAGACCCAGTACTTC.

The chain employs TRBV9 and TRBJ2-1; 7 bases are a match to TRBD1. CDR3 size: 14 residues. Trimming cost V 5 bases and J 3 bases; bases outside gene matches: 5. Germline lookup yields CDR1 SGDLS and CDR2 YYNGEE. The CDR3 reads CASSEGALYNEQFF. CDR3 DNA: TGTGCCAGCAGTGAGGGGGCCCTCTACAATGAGCAGTTCTTC.

With respect to this clone: Germline and junction disagree at one end, which may indicate a read error. The chain has TRBV23-1 and TRBJ1-6, with D perhaps TRBD1 (5 bases). TRBV23-1 is an open reading frame, and its role is uncertain. This CDR3 has 13 amino acids. Here the CDR3 DNA reads TGCGCCACCCTCAGGGCTTATAGTTCACCCCTCCACTTT. It encodes CATLRAYSSPLHF.

This clone was counted a few times. J is TRBJ2-7 and V is TRBV2; 9 bases match TRBD1. This CDR3 has 15 residues. The V segment lost 1 base and the J segment 4 bases; nucleotides outside the gene matches: 5. Germline V gene sequence: CDR1 SNHLY, CDR2 FYNNEI. The chain's CDR3 is CASSEGRTGAYEQYF. The DNA of the CDR3 is TGTGCCAGCAGTGAAGGTAGGACAGGGGCGTACGAGCAGTACTTC.

V is TRBV7-3 and J is TRBJ1-2, with 7 bases aligning to TRBD1. CDR3 length: 13 residues. V shed 4 bases and J 8 bases; nucleotides not matched to a gene: 7. Germline V gene data show CDR1 as SGHTA and CDR2 as FQGTGA. CDR3 amino acids: CASSSRTGGGYTF. CDR3 nucleotide sequence: TGTGCCAGCAGCTCTCGGACAGGAGGGGGCTACACCTTC.

DNA for the CDR3: TGTGCCAGCAGTAATCCGGGACAGGGTGAAAAACTGTTTTTT. It yields the protein CASSNPGQGEKLFF. This rearrangement joins TRBV27 to TRBJ1-4; 9 nucleotides align to TRBD1. This CDR3 comprises 14 residues. Germline loops: CDR1 MNHEY, CDR2 SMNVEV (reference sequence). V trimming: 5 bases; J trimming: 7 bases; junction bases outside the gene matches: 5.

This chain joins TRBV9 and TRBJ1-3; D is perhaps TRBD1 (5 bases). Germline CDR1 SGDLS, CDR2 YYNGEE. The V and J ends lost 3 bases and 0 bases respectively, with 7 bases between them. The length of the CDR3 is 14 residues. CDR3 nucleotide sequence: TGTGCCAGCAGCGGCAGGGCCTCTGGAAACACCATATATTTT. This translates into CASSGRASGNTIYF.

The chain joins TRBV4-3 to TRBJ2-1, with 9 bases lining up with TRBD1. Germline CDR1 reads LGHNA; CDR2 reads YSLEER. Losses at the gene ends were 6 bases for V and 6 bases for J; bases not matched to a gene: 9. The CDR3 consists of 15 residues. In DNA, the CDR3 is TGCGCCAGCAGTGTAGGGACAGGGAGTATCAATGAGCAGTTCTTC. It codes for CASSVGTGSINEQFF.

The chain combines TRBV5-5 with TRBJ2-7; TRBD2 is a possible D gene (6 bases). V was pared by 2 bases and J by 6 bases, with 21 bases between. This CDR3 is built from 16 residues. Per germline, CDR1 SGHKS and CDR2 YYEKEE (reference sequence). The CDR3 is CASSFENEEGLAEQYF. The DNA of the CDR3 is TGTGCCAGCAGCTTTGAAAATGAGGAGGGATTAGCCGAGCAGTACTTC.

This chain joins TRBV19 and TRBJ2-2, with TRBD1 matching over 10 bases. CDR3 size: 14 residues. After removal of 7 bases from V and 5 bases from J, the junction contained 4 bases not matched to a gene. Germline assignment: CDR1 LNHDA and CDR2 SQIVND (reference sequence). The CDR3 DNA is TGTGCCAGTACCCTGGACAGGGGGACCGGGGAGCTGTTTTTT. It translates to CASTLDRGTGELFF. The full variable domain, completed using reference TRBV19 and TRBJ2-2, is DGGITQSPKYLFRKEGQNVTLSCEQNLNHDAMYWYRQDPGQGLRLIYYSQIVNDFQKGDIAEGYSVSREKKESFPLTVTSAQKNPTAFYLCASTLDRGTGELFFGEGSRLTVL.

This chain connects TRBV25-1 to TRBJ2-5; 8 bases align to TRBD2. The CDR3 spans 14 residues. The ends lost 6 bases at V and 3 bases at J; junction bases unmatched: 6. The germline V gene encodes CDR1 MGHDK and CDR2 SYGVNS. The DNA for the CDR3 is TGTGCCAGCAGCCGACCGGGAGGGGAAGAGACCCAGTACTTC. This codes for CASSRPGGEETQYF.

The chain has TRBV5-4 and TRBJ2-5; 8 positions match TRBD2. Trimming removed 3 bases from V and 2 bases from J; junction bases left unmatched: 12. CDR1 and CDR2 (germline): SGHNT, YYREEE (reference sequence). The CDR3 sequence is 17 residues long. This CDR3 is CASSSKDLTSGQETQYF. The CDR3 DNA reads as TGTGCCAGCAGCTCCAAAGATCTTACTAGCGGTCAAGAGACCCAGTACTTC.

This clone was seen only once. This rearrangement joins TRBV11-2 to TRBJ1-2; TRBD1 agrees at 7 bases. Per the germline V gene, CDR1 is SGHAT and CDR2 is FQNNGV. Germline trimming cut 1 base from V and 4 bases from J; bases unmatched to any gene: 6. The CDR3 has 15 residues. The CDR3 DNA is TGTGCCAGCAGCTTAGGACGGGACAGCCTCTATGGCTACACCTTC. It codes for CASSLGRDSLYGYTF.

The chain links TRBV7-8 to TRBJ1-2, with D unresolved. The CDR3 length is 14 residues. The germline V gene encodes CDR1 SGHVS and CDR2 FQNEAQ. V lost 1 base to trimming and J lost 8 bases, with 14 bases between them. CDR3 region: CASSLGARLQGYTF. CDR3 nucleotides: TGTGCCAGCAGCTTAGGGGCCAGGCTCCAGGGCTACACCTTC.

This clone was observed a handful of times. The chain uses TRBV27 and TRBJ2-3, with 10 bases matching TRBD2. The trim removed 6 bases at V and 3 bases at J, leaving 3 bases unmatched. This CDR3 region has 14 residues. Per the germline V gene, CDR1 is MNHEY and CDR2 is SMNVEV (reference sequence). In DNA form, the CDR3 reads TGTGCCAGCAGGTTACTAGCGGGAACAGATACGCAGTATTTT. This sequence encodes CASRLLAGTDTQYF.

The chain couples TRBV15 to TRBJ2-7; TRBD2 is a possible D gene (6 bases). V was cut by 4 bases and J by 4 bases, with 14 bases left in between. CDR3 size: 14 residues. In germline, CDR1 is LNHNV, CDR2 YYDKDF (reference sequence). As DNA, the CDR3 is TGTGCCACCAGCACGGTTAGCGGAGCTTACGAGCAGTACTTC. Protein: CATSTVSGAYEQYF.

About this clone itself: Other nucleotide sequences in the sample specify the same CDR3. The chain employs TRBV2 and TRBJ1-4; D possibly corresponds to TRBD1 (5 bases). Trimming shortened V by 6 bases and J by 1 base, and 18 bases separated the two germline ends. The CDR3 has 17 amino acids. Germline CDR1 and CDR2: SNHLY and FYNNEI. The CDR3 spells CASRPPPGDGTNEKLFF. The CDR3 DNA sequence: TGTGCCAGCAGGCCCCCCCCGGGGGATGGAACTAATGAAAAACTGTTTTTT.

This clone was counted between two and nine times. The chain combines TRBV6-4 with TRBJ2-1; D gene uncertain. This CDR3 region has 16 residues. The germline gives CDR1 MRHNA, CDR2 SNTAGT. V gave up 0 bases and J gave up 0 bases, with 9 bases separating them. CDR3 nucleotide sequence: TGTGCCAGCAGTGACTCGCAGGCAAGCTCCTACAATGAGCAGTTCTTC. Its protein is CASSDSQASSYNEQFF.

The V and J genes are TRBV10-3 and TRBJ2-5; 8 nucleotides align to TRBD2. The CDR3 totals 12 residues. Germline CDR1 ENHRY, CDR2 SYGVKD. After removal of 9 bases from V and 3 bases from J, the junction contained 3 bases not matched to a gene. The CDR3 loop reads CAMRGDEETQYF. The CDR3 DNA reads TGTGCCATGCGGGGGGATGAAGAGACCCAGTACTTC.

This clone was observed once. The V gene is TRBV13, the J gene TRBJ2-1, with D tentatively TRBD1 (6 bases). Germline-derived CDR1 and CDR2 are PRHDT and FYEKMQ (reference sequence). The ends were cut back, 5 bases at V and 7 bases at J, with 6 bases in the middle. This CDR3 spans 11 amino acids. In DNA form, the CDR3 reads TGTGCCAGCAGCGACAGGAATGAGCAGTTCTTC. This codes for CASSDRNEQFF.

The chain uses TRBV2 and TRBJ1-1; D unclear. The germline gives CDR1 SNHLY, CDR2 FYNNEI. The CDR3 has 15 amino acids. The ends were cut back, 6 bases at V and 0 bases at J, with 14 bases in the middle. The CDR3 nucleotides are TGTGCCAGCAGCGCTGTGGCAGTTATGAACACTGAAGCTTTCTTT. It translates to CASSAVAVMNTEAFF.

The chain couples TRBV5-5 to TRBJ1-2, with a tentative D call TRBD1 (6 bases). The CDR3 has 17 amino acids. The V gene lost 0 bases and the J gene lost 6 bases, with 21 bases spanning the gap. Per germline, CDR1 SGHKS and CDR2 YYEKEE (reference sequence). The CDR3 spells CASSLDSGQTKRNGYTF. The CDR3 nucleotides are TGTGCCAGCAGCTTGGATTCCGGACAGACCAAACGAAATGGCTACACCTTC.

The rearrangement links TRBV2 to TRBJ2-2, with D possibly being TRBD2 (5 bases). The CDR3 totals 14 residues. In germline, CDR1 is SNHLY, CDR2 FYNNEI. Trimming took 2 bases from V and 5 from J, leaving 9 bases between them. The CDR3 here is CASSERRVTGELFF. As DNA, the CDR3 is TGTGCCAGCAGTGAACGGCGGGTTACCGGGGAGCTGTTTTTT.

The genes are TRBV27 and TRBJ1-4, with unresolved D. Germline lookup yields CDR1 MNHEY and CDR2 SMNVEV (reference sequence). V was trimmed by 3 bases and J by 3 bases, leaving 8 bases between them. This CDR3 has 14 residues. The CDR3 spells CASSFQIPNEKLFF. The DNA of the CDR3 is TGTGCCAGCAGTTTCCAGATCCCTAATGAAAAACTGTTTTTT.

A few counts support this clone. The gene calls are TRBV2 and TRBJ1-1; 7 nucleotides line up with TRBD1. Losses at the gene ends were 4 bases for V and 4 bases for J; bases not matched to a gene: 3. The CDR3 consists of 13 residues. Per the germline V gene, CDR1 is SNHLY and CDR2 is FYNNEI. CDR3 nucleotides: TGTGCCAGCAGTGTTGACAGGGTCACTGAAGCTTTCTTT. Its translation: CASSVDRVTEAFF.

The rearrangement uses TRBV7-2 and TRBJ1-2; D may be TRBD1 (6 bases). Trimming pared 5 bases from V and 7 bases from J, leaving 17 bases between. The CDR3 contains 14 residues. CDR1 SGHTA and CDR2 FQGNSA come from the germline V gene. CDR3 in amino acids: CASSVISDSSGYTF. The CDR3 DNA follows: TGTGCCAGCAGCGTTATATCGGACAGTTCTGGCTACACCTTC. Supplemented by reference TRBV7-2 and TRBJ1-2, the full variable domain reads GAGVSQSPSNKVTEKGKDVELRCDPISGHTALYWYRQSLGQGLEFLIYFQGNSAPDKSGLPSDRFSAERTGGSVSTLTIQRTQQEDSAVYLCASSVISDSSGYTFGSGTRLTVV.

In regard to this clone: Other DNA sequences from this sample encode an identical CDR3 as well. The chain joins TRBV9 to TRBJ1-2; no clear D gene. Germline V CDR1 and CDR2: SGDLS, YYNGEE. The CDR3 length is 9 residues. The V end lost 5 bases, the J end lost 8 bases, and 4 bases lay between the germline ends. CDR3 bases: TGTGCCAGCAGTCCGGGCTACACCTTC. Its protein product is CASSPGYTF.